The 30 T cell receptor beta chains presented below share a single source sample, sequenced in a study of cytomegalovirus exposure and HLA in healthy donors. The study ran its PCR with 60 Vbeta and 13 Jbeta primers. The assay was immunoSEQ multiplex PCR, and TCRdb's table has in-frame clones only and misses some. The sample lists about 160,000 clones, roughly four fifths occurring once. Material: PBMCs. The receptor set was obtained from a man aged 50-60 years in good health and CMV-seropositive.

The chain joins TRBV7-9 to TRBJ2-2; possible D gene TRBD2, 7 bases. The CDR3 is made up of 16 amino acids. CDR1 SEHNR and CDR2 FQNEAQ come from the germline V gene (reference sequence). Trimming left V 1 base short and J 1 base short, with 10 bases between. The CDR3 DNA is TGTGCCAGCAGCTTAGGGGGGGGCCGGAACACCGGGGAGCTGTTTTTT. This codes for CASSLGGGRNTGELFF.

The gene calls are TRBV28 and TRBJ1-2, with 8 bases identical to TRBD1. Germline V CDR1 and CDR2: MDHEN, SYDVKM. The ends lost 5 bases at V and 4 bases at J; junction bases unmatched: 6. The length of the CDR3 is 14 residues. In nucleotides, the CDR3 is TGTGCCAGCAGTACCGGGACAGGACCCTATGGCTACACCTTC. Encoded protein: CASSTGTGPYGYTF.

The count of this clone is one. V usage is TRBV30 and J usage is TRBJ1-1, with D maybe TRBD1 (5 bases). V was shortened by 2 bases and J by 4 bases, with 11 bases between the two germline ends. This CDR3 comprises 13 residues. Germline loops: CDR1 GTSNPN, CDR2 SVGIG (reference sequence). CDR3 protein: CAWSLQGSTEAFF. The CDR3 bases are TGTGCCTGGAGTCTCCAGGGTAGCACTGAAGCTTTCTTT. The variable domain in full, with the rest retrieved from reference TRBV30 and TRBJ1-1, is SQTIHQWPATLVQPVGSPLSLECTVEGTSNPNLYWYRQAAGRGLQLLFYSVGIGQISSEVPQNLSASRPQDRQFILSSKKLLLSDSGFYLCAWSLQGSTEAFFGQGTRLTVV.

The rearrangement uses TRBV7-3 and TRBJ2-6; D gene unclear. Trimming cost V 5 bases and J 1 base, with 9 bases left between them. The CDR3 covers 15 residues. Per the germline V gene, CDR1 is SGHTA and CDR2 is FQGTGA. CDR3 residues: CASSIQKSGANVLTF. The CDR3 DNA is TGTGCCAGCAGCATACAGAAGTCTGGGGCCAACGTCCTGACTTTC.

V gene TRBV7-3 combines with J gene TRBJ2-7; TRBD2 agrees at 9 bases. V shed 4 bases, J shed 5 bases, and the junction held 6 bases outside the gene matches. The CDR3 runs to 14 residues. The V gene's germline CDR1 is SGHTA and CDR2 FQGTGA. CDR3 bases: TGTGCCAGCAGCTCGGGTAGCGGGAGCAACGAGCAGTACTTC. It specifies CASSSGSGSNEQYF.

Here the CDR3 reads CSVEPGLAGETQYF. CDR3 bases: TGCAGCGTTGAGCCCGGACTAGCGGGAGAGACCCAGTACTTC. The J gene is TRBJ2-5, the V gene TRBV29-1; 11 bases agree with TRBD2. V shed 3 bases and J 4 bases; nucleotides not matched to a gene: 4. The CDR3 contains 14 residues. Germline V gene lookup returns CDR1 SQVTM and CDR2 ANQGSEA.

V usage is TRBV27 and J usage is TRBJ2-1, with 11 bases fitting TRBD1. The CDR3 runs 14 residues. Germline CDR1 is MNHEY and CDR2 is SMNVEV (reference sequence). Losses at the gene ends were 7 bases for V and 8 bases for J; bases not matched to a gene: 7. The CDR3 is CASTTRDRGYEQFF. The CDR3 coding sequence is TGTGCCAGCACCACCCGGGACAGGGGGTATGAGCAGTTCTTC.

This chain joins TRBV6-5 and TRBJ1-5, with TRBD1 matching over 7 bases. The CDR3 covers 15 residues. V lost 6 bases and J lost 0; bases outside the gene matches: 5. CDR1 and CDR2 (germline): MNHEY, SVGAGI. CDR3 amino acids: CASSPDRDSNQPQHF. CDR3 nucleotides: TGTGCCAGCAGCCCCGACAGGGATAGCAATCAGCCCCAGCATTTT.

This sequence joins TRBV30 and TRBJ1-5; D is possibly TRBD1 (5 bases). Trimming stripped 1 base from V and 5 bases from J, with 12 bases between. Germline values: CDR1 GTSNPN, CDR2 SVGIG (reference sequence). This CDR3 has 14 amino acids. The CDR3 spells CAWSEGAIDQPQHF. The CDR3 DNA reads TGTGCCTGGAGTGAAGGGGCTATCGATCAGCCCCAGCATTTT.

This clone was picked up a small number of times. The chain carries TRBV18 and TRBJ1-1; D call uncertain. The germline CDR1 and CDR2 sequences are KGHSH and LQKENI. The CDR3 length is 14 residues. V was clipped by 2 bases and J by 2 bases, with 9 bases between them. CDR3 protein: CASSPSGPNTEAFF. The CDR3, as DNA: TGTGCCAGCTCACCATCTGGGCCCAACACTGAAGCTTTCTTT.

The rearrangement uses TRBV5-1 and TRBJ2-7, with 12 nucleotides matching TRBD2. V shed 4 bases, J shed 2 bases, and the junction held 10 bases outside the gene matches. The CDR3 runs 17 residues. In germline, CDR1 is SGHRS, CDR2 YFSETQ. Here the CDR3 reads CASSPGLAGPTTYEQYF. In DNA, the CDR3 is TGCGCCAGCAGCCCGGGACTAGCGGGTCCAACGACCTACGAGCAGTACTTC.

The chain uses TRBV10-1 and TRBJ1-2, with 7 positions matching TRBD1. With 0 bases clipped from V and 0 bases from J, the junction kept 4 bases outside the gene matches. The CDR3 runs 16 residues. CDR1 and CDR2 from the germline V gene are WNHNN and SYGVQD (reference sequence). Here the CDR3 reads CASSESPQGANYGYTF. In DNA, the CDR3 is TGCGCCAGCAGTGAGTCACCGCAGGGGGCTAACTATGGCTACACCTTC.

The V and J genes are TRBV19 and TRBJ1-5; D is undetermined. V shed 7 bases and J shed 3 bases, with 16 bases lying between them. Germline V gene sequence: CDR1 LNHDA, CDR2 SQIVND (reference sequence). The CDR3 has 15 residues. Written as DNA, the CDR3 is TGTGCCAGTACTACAGCTTCTCAGATCAATCAGCCCCAGCATTTT. Protein product: CASTTASQINQPQHF.

This clone was counted a single time. V is TRBV5-4 and J is TRBJ2-1, with 11 bases lining up with TRBD2. The CDR3 sequence is 17 residues long. Losses at the gene ends were 2 bases for V and 0 bases for J; bases not matched to a gene: 4. CDR1 and CDR2 from the germline V gene are SGHNT and YYREEE (reference sequence). The CDR3 region is CASSLPSGRSSYNEQFF. DNA for the CDR3: TGTGCCAGCAGCTTACCTAGCGGGAGGAGCTCCTACAATGAGCAGTTCTTC. The whole variable domain, remainder taken from reference TRBV5-4 and TRBJ2-1, is ETGVTQSPTHLIKTRGQQVTLRCSSQSGHNTVSWYQQALGQGPQFIFQYYREEENGRGNFPPRFSGLQFPNYSSELNVNALELDDSALYLCASSLPSGRSSYNEQFFGPGTRLTVL.

The J gene is TRBJ1-1, the V gene TRBV5-1; D is possibly TRBD1 (5 bases). The length of the CDR3 is 15 residues. V gave up 3 bases and J gave up 0 bases, with 12 bases separating them. Germline V gives CDR1 SGHRS, CDR2 YFSETQ. The CDR3: CASSSQGLMNTEAFF. CDR3 DNA: TGCGCCAGCAGCTCCCAGGGCCTAATGAACACTGAAGCTTTCTTT.

The rearrangement links TRBV29-1 to TRBJ2-3; 10 nucleotides align to TRBD1. Germline CDR1 and CDR2: SQVTM and ANQGSEA. Trimming took 8 bases from V and 8 from J; bases not matched to a gene: 16. This CDR3 has 15 amino acids. The CDR3 here is CSQKTWTGGGGTQYF. The CDR3 nucleotides are TGCAGCCAAAAAACCTGGACAGGGGGAGGTGGTACGCAGTATTTT.

The chain uses TRBV30 and TRBJ1-6; the match to TRBD1 covers 7 bases. The CDR3 sequence is 16 residues long. Looked up from germline, CDR1 is GTSNPN and CDR2 is SVGIG (reference sequence). The junction had 6 bases not matched to a gene; V was cut back by 0 bases and J by 4 bases. The DNA for the CDR3 is TGTGCCTGGAGTGTTGGGTCAGGGGGATATAATTCACCCCTCCACTTT. It specifies CAWSVGSGGYNSPLHF.

A few counts support this clone. The V gene is TRBV5-1, the J gene TRBJ1-4, with D hard to call. CDR1 SGHRS and CDR2 YFSETQ come from the germline V gene. This CDR3 is 13 amino acids long. Trimming removed 4 bases at V and 5 bases at J, with 9 bases between. CDR3 region: CASSLGWNEKLFF. The DNA of the CDR3 is TGCGCCAGCAGCCTAGGATGGAATGAAAAACTGTTTTTT. The entire variable domain, with the rest obtained from reference TRBV5-1 and TRBJ1-4, is as follows: KAGVTQTPRYLIKTRGQQVTLSCSPISGHRSVSWYQQTPGQGLQFLFEYFSETQRNKGNFPGRFSGRQFSNSRSEMNVSTLELGDSALYLCASSLGWNEKLFFGSGTQLSVL.

The V gene is TRBV29-1, the J gene TRBJ2-3; 13 bases line up with TRBD2. J gave up 3 bases and V 4 bases, and 4 bases lay outside the gene matches. This CDR3 contains 15 residues. Germline lookup yields CDR1 SQVTM and CDR2 ANQGSEA. CDR3 sequence: CSVGGTSGKTDTQYF. CDR3 in DNA: TGCAGCGTTGGCGGGACTAGCGGGAAAACAGATACGCAGTATTTT.

This clone has only one observation. This sequence joins TRBV28 and TRBJ2-7; 11 positions agree with TRBD1. There are 15 residues in the CDR3. V lost 6 bases and J lost 4; bases outside the gene matches: 8. From germline, CDR1 is MDHEN and CDR2 SYDVKM. The CDR3 spells CASSPRDRGAYEQYF. In nucleotides, the CDR3 is TGTGCCAGCAGCCCAAGGGACAGGGGGGCGTACGAGCAGTACTTC.

The table lists this clone with a count of one. This chain uses TRBV7-2 with TRBJ1-6, with D tentatively TRBD1 (6 bases). The CDR3 is 14 amino acids. Between the trimmed V and J ends, which lost 4 bases and 7 bases, there was a span of 11 bases. Germline CDR1 is SGHTA and CDR2 is FQGNSA. The CDR3 loop reads CASSYRQANSPLHF. In DNA, the CDR3 is TGTGCCAGCAGCTACAGACAGGCCAATTCACCCCTCCACTTT.

The chain links TRBV4-1 to TRBJ2-7; TRBD1 matches 11 bases. The CDR3 spans 16 residues. J was trimmed by 3 bases and V by 0 bases; bases with no gene match: 4. Germline V lookup: CDR1 MGHRA, CDR2 YSYEKL. Written as DNA, the CDR3 is TGCGCCAGCAGCCAAGATTGGGGACAGGGGGACTACGAGCAGTACTTC. This encodes CASSQDWGQGDYEQYF.

J is TRBJ2-5 and V is TRBV28; 7 bases agree with TRBD1. The CDR3 contains 15 residues. Germline CDR1 is MDHEN and CDR2 is SYDVKM. J gave up 4 bases and V 5 bases, and 10 bases lay outside the gene matches. As DNA, the CDR3 is TGTGCCAGCAGTATCGGGACAGCAGCTTCAGAGACCCAGTACTTC. Protein: CASSIGTAASETQYF.

This clone was seen just once. This sequence joins TRBV19 and TRBJ2-2; tentatively, D is TRBD1 (5 bases). Trimming left V 8 bases short and J 3 bases short, with 13 bases between. CDR1 is LNHDA and CDR2 is SQIVND in the germline V gene (reference sequence). This CDR3 region has 14 residues. CDR3 in DNA: TGTGCCAGTTCGGTAGGGGCGTACACCGGGGAGCTGTTTTTT. Amino acids: CASSVGAYTGELFF.

The chain joins TRBV28 to TRBJ2-5, with 14 bases aligning to TRBD2. Unmatched junction bases numbered 12, after V lost 7 bases and J lost 5 bases. There are 17 residues in the CDR3. The germline gives CDR1 MDHEN, CDR2 SYDVKM. In DNA, the CDR3 is TGTGCCAGCACGCTTCCGGGACTAGCGGGAGAGGGTGAGACCCAGTACTTC. It codes for CASTLPGLAGEGETQYF.

The V gene is TRBV4-2, the J gene TRBJ2-7, with a possible D match to TRBD2 (7 bases). Trimming left V 1 base short and J 0 bases short, with 13 bases between. Germline CDR1 is LGHNA and CDR2 is YNFKEQ. The CDR3 spans 16 residues. The CDR3 reads CASSQAGGGGSYEQYF. CDR3 sequence (DNA): TGTGCCAGCAGCCAAGCCGGGGGAGGGGGCTCCTACGAGCAGTACTTC.

The rearrangement links TRBV5-1 to TRBJ2-2; TRBD2 agrees at 8 bases. The CDR3 loop spans 15 amino acids. J lost 4 bases, V lost 1 base, and 3 bases had no gene match. The germline CDR1 and CDR2 sequences are SGHRS and YFSETQ. CDR3 DNA sequence: TGCGCCAGCAGCTTGAGCGGGAGCGGCACCGGGGAGCTGTTTTTT. Its translation is CASSLSGSGTGELFF.

V is TRBV19 and J is TRBJ1-5; D not resolved. The CDR3 consists of 13 residues. V lost 6 bases and J 4 bases, leaving 10 bases between the germline ends. CDR1 and CDR2 (germline): LNHDA, SQIVND (reference sequence). CDR3 amino acids: CASRWRVNQPQHF. CDR3 bases: TGTGCCAGTAGGTGGAGGGTAAATCAGCCCCAGCATTTT.

The chain recombines TRBV5-1 with TRBJ2-7, with 7 bases aligning to TRBD1. The J segment lost 2 bases and the V segment lost 1 base, leaving 6 bases of the junction unmatched. CDR3 length equals 15 residues. CDR1 SGHRS and CDR2 YFSETQ come from the germline V gene. The CDR3: CASSLRTGVTYEQYF. CDR3 bases: TGCGCCAGCAGCTTGCGTACAGGGGTCACCTACGAGCAGTACTTC.

The rearrangement uses TRBV7-2 and TRBJ1-2; D call uncertain. CDR3 length: 15 amino acids. The V gene's germline CDR1 is SGHTA and CDR2 FQGNSA. V was trimmed by 1 base and J by 7 bases, leaving 16 bases between them. The CDR3 nucleotides are TGTGCCAGCAGCTTAGGCAGTCGACTAGCCGGTGGCTACACCTTC. Translation gives CASSLGSRLAGGYTF.